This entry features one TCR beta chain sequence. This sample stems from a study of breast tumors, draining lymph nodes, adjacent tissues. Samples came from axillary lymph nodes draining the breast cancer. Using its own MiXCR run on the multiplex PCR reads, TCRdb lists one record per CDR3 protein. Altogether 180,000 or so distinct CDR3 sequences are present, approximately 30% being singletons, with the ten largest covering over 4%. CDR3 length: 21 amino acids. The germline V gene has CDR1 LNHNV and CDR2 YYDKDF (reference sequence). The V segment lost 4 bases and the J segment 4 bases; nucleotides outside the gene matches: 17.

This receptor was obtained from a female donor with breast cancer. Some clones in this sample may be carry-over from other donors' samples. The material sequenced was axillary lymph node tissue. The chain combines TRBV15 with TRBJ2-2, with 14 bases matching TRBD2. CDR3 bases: TGTGCCACCAGCACTTTAGCAGGACCGGGACTAGCGGGAGCGACCACCGGGGAGCTGTTTTTT. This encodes CATSTLAGPGLAGATTGELFF.